The 25 T cell receptor beta chains given below trace back to one sample, sequenced in a study of blood T cell repertoires in COVID-19. This table comes from immunoSEQ multiplex PCR, and its TCRdb copy is limited to in-frame clones, with some not included. The table records roughly 190,000 clones, about nine tenths of them present only once. Sequenced: peripheral blood. All receptors come from a woman aged 60 to 75 with COVID-19, enrolled during active disease.

V usage is TRBV5-1 and J usage is TRBJ2-1, with 11 positions matching TRBD2. CDR1 is SGHRS, CDR2 YFSETQ, per germline. The CDR3 spans 15 residues. V dropped 4 bases and J dropped 3; count of bases not matched to a gene: 3. The CDR3 protein is CASSGGTSGYNEQFF. The CDR3 bases are TGCGCCAGCAGCGGGGGGACTAGCGGCTACAATGAGCAGTTCTTC.

This chain links TRBV24-1 with TRBJ2-7; 12 bases match TRBD2. The CDR3 totals 15 residues. V shed 2 bases and J 3 bases; nucleotides not matched to a gene: 1. Germline V CDR1 and CDR2: KGHDR, SFDVKD. CDR3 in amino acids: CATSDWTSGVYEQYF. CDR3 coding DNA: TGTGCCACCAGTGATTGGACTAGCGGGGTCTACGAGCAGTACTTC.

This chain connects TRBV27 to TRBJ1-2, with no clear D. Germline lookup yields CDR1 MNHEY and CDR2 SMNVEV (reference sequence). The length of the CDR3 is 15 residues. Trimming removed 7 bases from V and 4 bases from J, with 19 bases in between. This CDR3 reads CASTANGGSGYGYTF. CDR3 DNA sequence: TGTGCCAGCACCGCCAATGGTGGTTCGGGCTATGGCTACACCTTC.

This rearrangement joins TRBV7-9 to TRBJ1-5; possible D gene TRBD1, 6 bases. V gave up 5 bases and J gave up 2 bases, with 10 bases separating them. There are 14 residues in the CDR3. Germline lookup yields CDR1 SEHNR and CDR2 FQNEAQ (reference sequence). The CDR3 DNA reads TGTGCCAGCAGCCTACAGGGCCGCAATCAGCCCCAGCATTTT. Translated: CASSLQGRNQPQHF. Looking up the rest from reference TRBV7-9 and TRBJ1-5 gives the full variable domain: DTGVSQNPRHKITKRGQNVTFRCDPISEHNRLYWYRQTLGQGPEFLTYFQNEAQLEKSRLLSDRFSAERPKGSFSTLEIQRTEQGDSAMYLCASSLQGRNQPQHFGDGTRLSIL.

About this clone itself: Germline is not matched at one junction end, which may reflect a read error. J is TRBJ2-7 and V is TRBV3-1 (or the pseudogene TRBV3-2); D gene ambiguous. The CDR3 is 14 amino acids. Germline-derived CDR1 and CDR2 are LGHDT and YNNKEL (reference sequence). The CDR3 loop reads CASSQGYANYEQCF. The CDR3 coding sequence is TGTGCCAGCAGCCAAGGTTACGCCAACTACGAGCAGTGCTTC.

The genes are TRBV5-1 and TRBJ2-7, with TRBD1 matching over 8 bases. The CDR3 spans 15 residues. Looked up from germline, CDR1 is SGHRS and CDR2 is YFSETQ. The V gene end was trimmed by 0 bases and the J gene end by 4 bases; junction bases not matched to a gene: 6. As DNA, the CDR3 is TGCGCCAGCAGCTTGGAGGGGACAGGTTATTACGAGCAGTACTTC. Amino acids: CASSLEGTGYYEQYF.

This chain joins TRBV12-3 or TRBV12-4 and TRBJ1-1; no reliable D call. V was pared by 3 bases and J by 5 bases, with 10 bases between. The CDR3 is 13 residues long. For the CDR3, the DNA is TGTGCCAGCAGTTTCGTGGGGAGGACTGAAGCTTTCTTT. It is translated as CASSFVGRTEAFF.

The chain joins TRBV19 to TRBJ2-1; D gene unclear. The V and J ends lost 3 bases and 0 bases respectively, with 6 bases between them. CDR1 and CDR2 from the germline V gene are LNHDA and SQIVND (reference sequence). The CDR3 covers 14 residues. CDR3 protein: CASSITSSYNEQFF. The CDR3 DNA sequence: TGTGCCAGTAGTATCACGAGCTCCTACAATGAGCAGTTCTTC.

CDR3 amino acids: CASSWGGAGANVLTF. CDR3 in DNA: TGTGCCAGCAGTTGGGGGGGGGCCGGGGCCAACGTCCTGACTTTC. The V and J genes are TRBV6-2 or TRBV6-3 and TRBJ2-6; D is possibly TRBD2 (7 bases). CDR1 is MNHEY, CDR2 SVGEGT, per germline. Trimming shortened V by 4 bases and J by 4 bases, and 11 bases separated the two germline ends. CDR3 size: 15 residues.

This clone is a singleton in its sample. V and J are TRBV19 and TRBJ1-4, with 7 nucleotides matching TRBD1. Germline CDR1 is LNHDA and CDR2 is SQIVND (reference sequence). J lost 4 bases, V lost 1 base, and 9 bases had no gene match. The CDR3 consists of 17 residues. CDR3 protein: CASSIVDWDRRNEKLFF. The CDR3 bases are TGTGCCAGTAGTATAGTAGATTGGGACAGACGTAATGAAAAACTGTTTTTT.

The chain carries TRBV7-2 and TRBJ2-1, with 10 nucleotides matching TRBD2. V shed 3 bases and J 5 bases; nucleotides not matched to a gene: 4. CDR1 and CDR2 (germline): SGHTA, FQGNSA. This CDR3 comprises 15 residues. CDR3 coding DNA: TGTGCCAGCAGCTTTGGACTAGCGGAGAACAATGAGCAGTTCTTC. Protein sequence: CASSFGLAENNEQFF.

This clone was observed a few times. The chain uses TRBV19 and TRBJ1-1; D call uncertain. V was shortened by 7 bases and J by 7 bases, with 16 bases between the two germline ends. CDR1 LNHDA and CDR2 SQIVND come from the germline V gene (reference sequence). The CDR3 runs to 13 residues. The CDR3 DNA reads TGTGCCAGTATCCCCCAGGCCTCCGGTGAAGCTTTCTTT. It is translated as CASIPQASGEAFF. Looking up the rest from reference TRBV19 and TRBJ1-1 gives the full variable domain: DGGITQSPKYLFRKEGQNVTLSCEQNLNHDAMYWYRQDPGQGLRLIYYSQIVNDFQKGDIAEGYSVSREKKESFPLTVTSAQKNPTAFYLCASIPQASGEAFFGQGTRLTVV.

The genes are TRBV9 and TRBJ2-4, with a tentative D call TRBD1 (6 bases). Germline values: CDR1 SGDLS, CDR2 YYNGEE. V shed 0 bases and J shed 9 bases, with 13 bases lying between them. This CDR3 is 14 amino acids long. The DNA of the CDR3 is TGTGCCAGCAGCGTAGAATCCCAGGGGTTCATTCAGTACTTC. Translation: CASSVESQGFIQYF.

A single count supports this clone. The rearrangement uses TRBV18 and TRBJ2-7; TRBD2 matches 8 bases. J was trimmed by 7 bases and V by 2 bases; bases with no gene match: 19. This CDR3 has 18 residues. Germline V gives CDR1 KGHSH, CDR2 LQKENI. CDR3 bases: TGTGCCAGCTCACCAATGAGTGCCCTAACTAGCGGTAGGAGGGAGCAGTACTTC. Translated, it gives CASSPMSALTSGRREQYF.

V usage is TRBV7-9 and J usage is TRBJ1-2; TRBD1 matches at 7 bases. Germline lookup yields CDR1 SEHNR and CDR2 FQNEAQ (reference sequence). Trimming took 1 base from V and 3 from J; bases not matched to a gene: 5. There are 15 residues in the CDR3. The CDR3 DNA is TGTGCCAGCAGCTTAGAGAGGGGGCCCTACTATGGCTACACCTTC. Its protein product is CASSLERGPYYGYTF.

The chain combines TRBV9 with TRBJ2-5, with D possibly being TRBD1 (5 bases). The V end was cut by 0 bases, the J end by 5 bases, with 14 bases between. CDR3 length equals 15 residues. Germline CDR1 is SGDLS and CDR2 is YYNGEE. The CDR3 sequence is CASSVANQGGETQYF. The CDR3 DNA sequence: TGTGCCAGCAGCGTAGCTAATCAGGGTGGGGAGACCCAGTACTTC. Together with reference TRBV9 and TRBJ2-5, the CDR3 gives the full variable domain: DSGVTQTPKHLITATGQRVTLRCSPRSGDLSVYWYQQSLDQGLQFLIQYYNGEERAKGNILERFSAQQFPDLHSELNLSSLELGDSALYFCASSVANQGGETQYFGPGTRLLVL.

The chain is built from TRBV7-2 and TRBJ1-5; tentatively, D is TRBD1 (6 bases). Germline lookup yields CDR1 SGHTA and CDR2 FQGNSA. The germline V and J ends were trimmed by 5 bases and 3 bases, with 14 bases remaining between them. CDR3 length: 15 residues. CDR3 residues: CASSPGQSLNQPQHF. For the CDR3, the DNA is TGTGCCAGCAGCCCTGGACAGTCACTCAATCAGCCCCAGCATTTT. Looking up the rest from reference TRBV7-2 and TRBJ1-5 gives the full variable domain: GAGVSQSPSNKVTEKGKDVELRCDPISGHTALYWYRQSLGQGLEFLIYFQGNSAPDKSGLPSDRFSAERTGGSVSTLTIQRTQQEDSAVYLCASSPGQSLNQPQHFGDGTRLSIL.

The gene calls are TRBV19 and TRBJ2-5; D may be TRBD1 (5 bases). The V gene's germline CDR1 is LNHDA and CDR2 SQIVND (reference sequence). CDR3 length: 15 amino acids. Trimming removed 3 bases from V and 2 bases from J, with 13 bases in between. The CDR3 sequence: CASSIRRGGQETQYF. For the CDR3, the DNA is TGTGCCAGTAGTATCAGAAGGGGTGGACAAGAGACCCAGTACTTC.

V is TRBV6-5 and J is TRBJ1-5; a possible D gene is TRBD1 (6 bases). The germline V and J ends were trimmed by 5 bases and 3 bases, with 11 bases remaining between them. This CDR3 comprises 14 residues. The germline V gene has CDR1 MNHEY and CDR2 SVGAGI. The CDR3 spells CASSRGQTNQPQHF. The CDR3 DNA follows: TGTGCCAGCAGTAGAGGACAGACCAATCAGCCCCAGCATTTT.

This rearrangement joins TRBV28 to TRBJ1-1; a possible D gene is TRBD1 (5 bases). Between the trimmed V and J ends, which lost 3 bases and 7 bases, there was a span of 12 bases. CDR1 and CDR2 from the germline V gene are MDHEN and SYDVKM. The CDR3 consists of 13 residues. DNA of the CDR3: TGTGCCAGCAGTTTGGGGGGTAGTCGTGAAGCTTTCTTT. This translates into CASSLGGSREAFF. The entire variable domain, with the rest obtained from reference TRBV28 and TRBJ1-1, is as follows: DVKVTQSSRYLVKRTGEKVFLECVQDMDHENMFWYRQDPGLGLRLIYFSYDVKMKEKGDIPEGYSVSREKKERFSLILESASTNQTSMYLCASSLGGSREAFFGQGTRLTVV.

This clone appeared once. The chain is built from TRBV28 and TRBJ1-2, with a tentative D call TRBD1 (5 bases). Germline V gene data show CDR1 as MDHEN and CDR2 as SYDVKM. Between the trimmed V and J ends, which lost 5 bases and 6 bases, there was a span of 16 bases. CDR3 length equals 14 residues. The CDR3 loop reads CASSPGTAGHGYTF. The CDR3 DNA sequence: TGTGCCAGCAGTCCCGGGACCGCGGGACATGGCTACACCTTC.

As to this clone: The same CDR3 can be traced to other DNA sequences in this sample. The CDR3 spells CASSSLQETQYF. In nucleotides, the CDR3 is TGCGCCAGCAGCTCCCTCCAAGAGACCCAGTACTTC. The chain couples TRBV5-1 to TRBJ2-5; D is ambiguous. There are 12 residues in the CDR3. CDR1 and CDR2 from the germline V gene are SGHRS and YFSETQ. The V gene lost 3 bases and the J gene lost 1 base, with 4 bases spanning the gap. Together with reference TRBV5-1 and TRBJ2-5, the CDR3 gives the full variable domain: KAGVTQTPRYLIKTRGQQVTLSCSPISGHRSVSWYQQTPGQGLQFLFEYFSETQRNKGNFPGRFSGRQFSNSRSEMNVSTLELGDSALYLCASSSLQETQYFGPGTRLLVL.

This chain links TRBV6-4 with TRBJ2-3, with 8 bases matching TRBD2. The V and J ends lost 6 bases and 4 bases, in that order; junction bases with no gene match: 6. CDR3 length equals 14 residues. Germline V gene sequence: CDR1 MRHNA, CDR2 SNTAGT. The CDR3 reads CASSEAGVPDTQYF. The CDR3 nucleotides read TGTGCCAGCAGCGAAGCGGGAGTCCCAGATACGCAGTATTTT.

This clone was recorded once. The V call is TRBV19, the J call TRBJ1-1; a possible D gene is TRBD1 (6 bases). This CDR3 contains 14 residues. The V end lost 6 bases, the J end lost 4 bases, and 15 bases lay between the germline ends. Germline-derived CDR1 and CDR2 are LNHDA and SQIVND (reference sequence). This chain's CDR3 is CASRPTGRGTEAFF. CDR3 bases: TGTGCCAGTAGGCCCACAGGGCGAGGCACTGAAGCTTTCTTT.

The rearrangement links TRBV5-1 to TRBJ2-7; 7 bases are a match to TRBD1. CDR3 length: 15 residues. V gave up 2 bases and J gave up 3 bases; unmatched junction bases: 8. Germline V lookup: CDR1 SGHRS, CDR2 YFSETQ. The CDR3 DNA reads as TGCGCCAGCAGCTTAAATCTAGGGGGCGACTACGAGCAGTACTTC. It encodes CASSLNLGGDYEQYF.